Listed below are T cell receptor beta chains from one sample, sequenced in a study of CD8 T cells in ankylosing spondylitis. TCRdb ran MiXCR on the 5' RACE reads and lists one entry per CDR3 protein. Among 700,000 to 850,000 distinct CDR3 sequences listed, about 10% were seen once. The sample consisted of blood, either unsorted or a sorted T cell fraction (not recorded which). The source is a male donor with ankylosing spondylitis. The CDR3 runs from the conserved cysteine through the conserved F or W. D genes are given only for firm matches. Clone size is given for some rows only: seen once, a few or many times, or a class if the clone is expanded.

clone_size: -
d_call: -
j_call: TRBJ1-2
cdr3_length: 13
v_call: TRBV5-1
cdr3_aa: CASSAGTSYGYTF
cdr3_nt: TGCGCCAGCAGCGCCGGGACCTCCTATGGCTACACCTTC

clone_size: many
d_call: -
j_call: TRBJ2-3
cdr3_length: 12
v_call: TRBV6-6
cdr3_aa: CASSYGRDTQYF
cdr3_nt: TGTGCCAGCAGTTACGGGAGAGATACGCAGTATTTT

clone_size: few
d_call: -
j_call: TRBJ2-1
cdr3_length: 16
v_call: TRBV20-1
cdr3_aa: CSASHPGLARTHEQFF
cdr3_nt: TGCAGTGCTTCCCACCCCGGTTTAGCGAGAACGCATGAGCAGTTCTTC

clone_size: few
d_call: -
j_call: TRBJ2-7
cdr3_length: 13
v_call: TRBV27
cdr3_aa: CASSFYTGSEQYF
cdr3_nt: TGTGCCAGCAGTTTTTATACAGGATCCGAGCAGTACTTC

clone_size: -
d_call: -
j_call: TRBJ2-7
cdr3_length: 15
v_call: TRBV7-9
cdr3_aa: CASSLDGTYAYEQYF
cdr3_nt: TGTGCCAGCAGCCTGGACGGGACCTACGCCTACGAGCAGTACTTC

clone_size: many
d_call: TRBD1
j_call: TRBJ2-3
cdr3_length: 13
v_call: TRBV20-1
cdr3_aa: CSAGQGLTDTQYF
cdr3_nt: TGCAGTGCTGGACAGGGACTCACAGATACGCAGTATTTT

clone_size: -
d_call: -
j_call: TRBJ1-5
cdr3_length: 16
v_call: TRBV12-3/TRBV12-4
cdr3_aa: CASSDRGAPGNQPQHF
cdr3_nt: TGTGCCAGCAGTGACCGGGGGGCGCCGGGCAATCAGCCCCAGCATTTT

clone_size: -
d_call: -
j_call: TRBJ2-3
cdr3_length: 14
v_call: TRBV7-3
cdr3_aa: CASSLTGSPDTQYF
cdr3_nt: TGTGCCAGCAGCTTGACAGGTAGCCCAGATACGCAGTATTTT

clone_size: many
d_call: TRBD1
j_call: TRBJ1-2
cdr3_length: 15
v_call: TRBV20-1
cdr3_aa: CSASLRGQGMDGYTF
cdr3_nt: TGCAGTGCTAGTCTAAGAGGACAGGGAATGGATGGCTACACCTTC

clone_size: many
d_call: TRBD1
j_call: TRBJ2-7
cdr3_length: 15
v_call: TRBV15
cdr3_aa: CATSRHRDSSYEQYF
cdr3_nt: TGTGCCACCAGCAGACACCGGGACAGCTCCTACGAGCAGTACTTC

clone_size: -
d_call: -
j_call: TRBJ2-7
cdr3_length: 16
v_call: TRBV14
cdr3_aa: CASSQSRSGQVYEQYF
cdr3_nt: TGTGCCAGCAGCCAGTCAAGAAGCGGACAAGTCTACGAGCAGTACTTC

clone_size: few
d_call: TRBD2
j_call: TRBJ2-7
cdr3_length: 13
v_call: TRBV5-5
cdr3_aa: CASTSSGTYEQYF
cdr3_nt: TGTGCCAGCACCTCAAGCGGGACCTACGAGCAGTACTTC

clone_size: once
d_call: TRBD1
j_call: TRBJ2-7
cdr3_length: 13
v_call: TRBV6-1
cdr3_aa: CATIRQGAYEQYF
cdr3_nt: TGTGCCACCATCCGTCAGGGGGCCTACGAGCAGTACTTC

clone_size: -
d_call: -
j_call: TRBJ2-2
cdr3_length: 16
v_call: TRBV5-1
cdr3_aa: CASKLYLTGYTGELFF
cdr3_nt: TGCGCCAGCAAATTATACCTAACAGGGTACACCGGGGAGCTGTTTTTT

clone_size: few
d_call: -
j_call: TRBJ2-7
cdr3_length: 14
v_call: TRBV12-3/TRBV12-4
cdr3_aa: CASRINLAAYEQYF
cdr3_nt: TGTGCCAGCAGGATAAACCTAGCAGCCTACGAGCAGTACTTC

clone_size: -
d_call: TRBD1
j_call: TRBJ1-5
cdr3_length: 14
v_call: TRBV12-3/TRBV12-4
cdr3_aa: CASSPDRVSQPQHF
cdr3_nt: TGTGCCAGCAGTCCCGACAGGGTTTCTCAGCCCCAGCATTTT

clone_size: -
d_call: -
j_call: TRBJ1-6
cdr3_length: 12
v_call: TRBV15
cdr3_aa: CATSLRNSPLHF
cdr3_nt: TGTGCCACCAGCTTGAGGAATTCACCCCTCCACTTT

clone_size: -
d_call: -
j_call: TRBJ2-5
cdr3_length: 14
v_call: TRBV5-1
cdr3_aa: CASSLGLPGETQYF
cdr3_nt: TGCGCCAGCAGCCTGGGCCTACCAGGGGAGACCCAGTACTTC

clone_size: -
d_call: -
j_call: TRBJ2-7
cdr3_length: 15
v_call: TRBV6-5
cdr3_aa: CASSYSSGSLHEQYF
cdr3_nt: TGTGCCAGCAGTTACTCTTCCGGCTCCCTACACGAGCAGTACTTC

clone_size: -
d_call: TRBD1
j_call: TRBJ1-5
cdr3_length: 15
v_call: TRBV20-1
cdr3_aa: CSAIQGASERQTQHF
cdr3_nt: TGCAGTGCTATCCAGGGGGCCTCGGAACGTCAGACCCAGCATTTT

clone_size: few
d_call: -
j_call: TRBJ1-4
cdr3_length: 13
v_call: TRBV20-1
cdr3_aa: CSAAQGPNEKLFF
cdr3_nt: TGCAGTGCCGCACAGGGCCCTAATGAAAAACTGTTTTTT

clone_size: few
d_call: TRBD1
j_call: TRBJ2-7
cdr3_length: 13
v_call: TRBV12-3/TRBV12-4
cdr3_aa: CASSFDRASEQYF
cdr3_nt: TGTGCCAGCAGTTTCGACAGGGCCTCCGAGCAGTACTTC

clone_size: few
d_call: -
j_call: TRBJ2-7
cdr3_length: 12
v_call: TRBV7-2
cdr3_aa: CASREGLDEQYF
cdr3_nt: TGTGCCAGCAGAGAGGGGCTCGACGAGCAGTACTTC

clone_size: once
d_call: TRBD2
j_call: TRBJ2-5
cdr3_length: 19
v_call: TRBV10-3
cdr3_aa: CAISGRTMLRVAGRETQYF
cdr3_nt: TGTGCCATCAGCGGACGAACTATGCTCCGGGTAGCGGGAAGGGAGACCCAGTACTTC

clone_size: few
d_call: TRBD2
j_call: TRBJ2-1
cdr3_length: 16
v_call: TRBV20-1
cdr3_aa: CSARDSAGALYNEQFF
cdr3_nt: TGCAGTGCTAGAGATTCAGCGGGAGCTCTCTACAATGAGCAGTTCTTC

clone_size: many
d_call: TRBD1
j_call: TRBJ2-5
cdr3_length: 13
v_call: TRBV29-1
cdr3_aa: CSSDREATETQYF
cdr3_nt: TGCAGTAGCGACAGGGAAGCGACGGAGACCCAGTACTTC

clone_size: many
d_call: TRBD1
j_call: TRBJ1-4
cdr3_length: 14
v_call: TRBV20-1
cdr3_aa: CSAPRDQGDEKLFF
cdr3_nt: TGCAGTGCGCCCAGGGACCAGGGGGATGAAAAACTGTTTTTT

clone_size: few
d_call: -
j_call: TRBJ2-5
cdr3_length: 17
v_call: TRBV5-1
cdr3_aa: CASSHPRGRGPQETQYF
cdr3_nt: TGCGCCAGCAGCCATCCCCGGGGCAGGGGCCCTCAAGAGACCCAGTACTTC

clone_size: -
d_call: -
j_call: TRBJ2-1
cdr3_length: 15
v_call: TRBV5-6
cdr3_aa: CASSRFGGSRNEQFF
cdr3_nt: TGTGCCAGCAGCCGCTTTGGGGGAAGTAGGAATGAGCAGTTCTTC

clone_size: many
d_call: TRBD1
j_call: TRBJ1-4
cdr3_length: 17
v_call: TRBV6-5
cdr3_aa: CASSYSGQGATNEKLFF
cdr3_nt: TGTGCCAGCAGTTACTCGGGACAGGGGGCAACTAATGAAAAACTGTTTTTT

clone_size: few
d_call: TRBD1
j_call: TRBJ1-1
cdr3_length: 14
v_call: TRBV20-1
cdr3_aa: CSASSTGENTEAFF
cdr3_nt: TGCAGTGCTAGCTCTACAGGGGAGAACACTGAAGCTTTCTTT

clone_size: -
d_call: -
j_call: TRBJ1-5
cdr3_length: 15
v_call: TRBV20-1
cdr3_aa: CSATLDSYSNQPQHF
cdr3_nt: TGCAGTGCTACACTCGACAGCTATAGCAATCAGCCCCAGCATTTT

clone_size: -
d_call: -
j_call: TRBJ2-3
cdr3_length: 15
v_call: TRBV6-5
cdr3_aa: CASSYSPAYQDTQYF
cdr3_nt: TGTGCCAGCAGTTACTCACCGGCTTACCAAGATACGCAGTATTTT

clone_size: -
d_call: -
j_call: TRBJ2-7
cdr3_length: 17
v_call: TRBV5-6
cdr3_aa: CASSLDTDMGRSYEQYF
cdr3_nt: TGTGCCAGCAGCTTGGACACGGATATGGGGCGCTCCTACGAGCAGTACTTC